This T cell receptor beta chain was found in a study of blood T cells in healthy people across ages. Donors were systemically healthy Caucasian individuals from Russia aged roughly 6 to 95 years. Sample-barcoded 5' priming and a J-beta primer mix drove a second PCR of about 6 to 12 cycles. From each sample, at least 2.5 million paired-end reads containing CDR3 were obtained. Each CDR3 protein is one row after TCRdb ran MiXCR on the 5' RACE reads. This table has around 500,000 distinct CDR3 sequences, about a quarter appearing once. Only a few counts were recorded for this clonotype. The CDR3 contains 13 residues. Trimming removed 2 bases from V and 5 bases from J; junction bases left unmatched: 3. Looked up from germline, CDR1 is LGHDT and CDR2 is YNNKEL (reference sequence). These data were also reused for a study on T cells of mothers and their children. That study adds: Over 8 million reads per mother and some 3 million per child were obtained. No persistent microchimeric T cell clones were detected.

Sequencing input: blood. The sequence came from a boy between 2 and 10 years old in good health. The gene calls are TRBV3-1 and TRBJ2-7; 7 nucleotides match TRBD1. Written as DNA, the CDR3 is TGTGCCAGCAGCCAAAGACAGGGCAACGAGCAGTACTTC. Residues: CASSQRQGNEQYF.